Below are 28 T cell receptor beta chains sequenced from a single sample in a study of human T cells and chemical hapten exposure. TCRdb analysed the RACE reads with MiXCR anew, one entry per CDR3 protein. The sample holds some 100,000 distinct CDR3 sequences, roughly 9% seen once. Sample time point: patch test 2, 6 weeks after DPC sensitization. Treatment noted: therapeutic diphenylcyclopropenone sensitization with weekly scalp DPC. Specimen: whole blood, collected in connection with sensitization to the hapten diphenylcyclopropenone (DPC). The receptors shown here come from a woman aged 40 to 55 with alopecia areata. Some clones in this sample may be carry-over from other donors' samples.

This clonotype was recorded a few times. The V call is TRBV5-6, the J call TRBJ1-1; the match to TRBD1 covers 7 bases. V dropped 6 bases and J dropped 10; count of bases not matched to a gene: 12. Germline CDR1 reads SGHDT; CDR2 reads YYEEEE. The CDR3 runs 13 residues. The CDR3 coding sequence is TGTGCCAGCAAGACCTCCGGCAGGGGGGGAGCTTTCTTT. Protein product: CASKTSGRGGAFF.

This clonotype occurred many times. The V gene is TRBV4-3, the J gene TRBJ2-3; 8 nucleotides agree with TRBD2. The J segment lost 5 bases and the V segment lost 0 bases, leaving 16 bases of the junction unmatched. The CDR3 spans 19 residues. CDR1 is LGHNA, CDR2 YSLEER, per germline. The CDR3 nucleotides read TGCGCCAGCAGCCAAGATAGGTCGGCGGCGGGGGGTTTAAGAGATACGCAGTATTTT. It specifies CASSQDRSAAGGLRDTQYF.

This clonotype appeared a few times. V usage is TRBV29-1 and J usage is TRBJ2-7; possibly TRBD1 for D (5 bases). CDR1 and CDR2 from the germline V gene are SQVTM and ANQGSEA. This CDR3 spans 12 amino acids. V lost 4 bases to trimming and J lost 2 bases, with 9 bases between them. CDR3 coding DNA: TGCAGCGTTGTCGACAGAGCCTACGAGCAGTACTTC. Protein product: CSVVDRAYEQYF.

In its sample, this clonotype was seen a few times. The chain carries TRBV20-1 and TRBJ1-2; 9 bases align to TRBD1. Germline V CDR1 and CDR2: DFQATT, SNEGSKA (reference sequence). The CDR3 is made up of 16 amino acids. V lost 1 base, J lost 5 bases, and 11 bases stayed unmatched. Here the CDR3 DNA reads TGCAGTGCTAGAGTGACAGGGGGGTGGTCGGTGTATGGCTACACCTTC. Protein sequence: CSARVTGGWSVYGYTF.

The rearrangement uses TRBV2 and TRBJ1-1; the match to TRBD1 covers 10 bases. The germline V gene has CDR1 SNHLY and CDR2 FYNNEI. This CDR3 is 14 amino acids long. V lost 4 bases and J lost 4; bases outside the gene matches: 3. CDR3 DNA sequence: TGTGCCAGCAGTGTGGGACAGGGGATCACTGAAGCTTTCTTT. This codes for CASSVGQGITEAFF.

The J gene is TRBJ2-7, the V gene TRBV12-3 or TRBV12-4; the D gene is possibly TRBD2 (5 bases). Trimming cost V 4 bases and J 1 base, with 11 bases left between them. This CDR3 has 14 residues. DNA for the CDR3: TGTGCCAGCAGTTCCTATACTAGGTCCTACGAGCAGTACTTC. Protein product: CASSSYTRSYEQYF.

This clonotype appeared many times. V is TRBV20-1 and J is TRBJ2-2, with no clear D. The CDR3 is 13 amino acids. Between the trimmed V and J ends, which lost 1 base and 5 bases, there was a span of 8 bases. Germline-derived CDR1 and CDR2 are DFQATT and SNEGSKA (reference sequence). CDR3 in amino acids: CSARVLGTGELFF. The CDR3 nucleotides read TGCAGTGCTAGAGTGCTCGGTACCGGGGAGCTGTTTTTT.

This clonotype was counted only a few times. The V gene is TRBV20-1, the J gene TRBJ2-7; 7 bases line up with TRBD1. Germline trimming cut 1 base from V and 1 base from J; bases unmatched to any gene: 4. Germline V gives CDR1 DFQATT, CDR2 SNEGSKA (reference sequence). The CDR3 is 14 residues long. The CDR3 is CSARGAGGSYEQYF. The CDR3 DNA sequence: TGCAGTGCTAGAGGGGCAGGGGGATCCTACGAGCAGTACTTC.

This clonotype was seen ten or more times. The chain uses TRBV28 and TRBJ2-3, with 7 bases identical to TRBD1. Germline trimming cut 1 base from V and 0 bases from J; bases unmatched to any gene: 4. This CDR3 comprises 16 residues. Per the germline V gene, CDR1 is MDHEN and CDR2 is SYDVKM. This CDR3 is CASSLFRGSSTDTQYF. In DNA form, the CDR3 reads TGTGCCAGCAGTTTATTCAGGGGGAGTAGCACAGATACGCAGTATTTT.

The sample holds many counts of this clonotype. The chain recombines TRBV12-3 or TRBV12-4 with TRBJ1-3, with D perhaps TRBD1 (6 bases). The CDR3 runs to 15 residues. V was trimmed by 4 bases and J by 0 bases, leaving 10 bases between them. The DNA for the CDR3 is TGTGCCAGCAGTTCGACAGGCACCTCTGGAAACACCATATATTTT. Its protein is CASSSTGTSGNTIYF.

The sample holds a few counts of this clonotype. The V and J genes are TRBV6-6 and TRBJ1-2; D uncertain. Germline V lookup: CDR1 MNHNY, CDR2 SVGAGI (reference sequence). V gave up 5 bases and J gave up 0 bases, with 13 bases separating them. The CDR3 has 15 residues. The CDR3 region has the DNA TGTGCCAGCAGTCAATTCGCAGAAGCTAACTATGGCTACACCTTC. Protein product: CASSQFAEANYGYTF.

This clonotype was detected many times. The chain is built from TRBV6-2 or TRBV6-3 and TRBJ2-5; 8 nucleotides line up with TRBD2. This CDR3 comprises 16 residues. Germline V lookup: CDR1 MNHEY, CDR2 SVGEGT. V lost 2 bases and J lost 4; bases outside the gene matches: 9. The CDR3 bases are TGTGCCAGCAGTTACGGCGATAGCGGGGTGAGAGAGACCCAGTACTTC. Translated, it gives CASSYGDSGVRETQYF.

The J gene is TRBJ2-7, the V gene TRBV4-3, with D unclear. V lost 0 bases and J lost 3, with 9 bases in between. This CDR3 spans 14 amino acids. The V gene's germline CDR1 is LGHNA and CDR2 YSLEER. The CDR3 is CASSQDLGRYEQYF. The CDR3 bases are TGCGCCAGCAGCCAAGATCTCGGCCGCTACGAGCAGTACTTC.

CDR3 sequence reads: CATGTSGSYEQYF. DNA for the CDR3: TGTGCCACCGGGACTAGCGGCTCCTACGAGCAGTACTTC. J is TRBJ2-7 and V is TRBV10-3; 11 bases are shared with TRBD2. There are 13 residues in the CDR3. Germline values: CDR1 ENHRY, CDR2 SYGVKD. Losses at the gene ends were 10 bases for V and 0 bases for J; bases not matched to a gene: 2.

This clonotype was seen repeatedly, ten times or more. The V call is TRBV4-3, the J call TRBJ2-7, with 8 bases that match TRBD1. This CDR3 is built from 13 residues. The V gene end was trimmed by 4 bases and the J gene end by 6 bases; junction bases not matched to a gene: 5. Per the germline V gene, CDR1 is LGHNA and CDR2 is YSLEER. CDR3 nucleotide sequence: TGCGCCAGCAGCCCGGGGACAGGAACCGAGCAGTACTTC. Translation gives CASSPGTGTEQYF.

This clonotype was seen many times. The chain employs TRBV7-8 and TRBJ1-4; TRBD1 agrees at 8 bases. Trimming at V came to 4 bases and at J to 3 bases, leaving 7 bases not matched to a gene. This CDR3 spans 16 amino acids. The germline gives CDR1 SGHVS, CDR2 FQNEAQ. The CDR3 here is CASSSDRGRPNEKLFF. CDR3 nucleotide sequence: TGTGCCAGCAGCTCCGACAGGGGAAGGCCTAATGAAAAACTGTTTTTT.

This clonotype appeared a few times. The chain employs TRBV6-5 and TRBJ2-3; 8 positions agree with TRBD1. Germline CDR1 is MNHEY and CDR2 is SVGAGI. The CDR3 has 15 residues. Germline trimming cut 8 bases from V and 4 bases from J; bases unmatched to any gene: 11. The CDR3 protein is CASRLYQGAADTQYF. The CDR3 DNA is TGTGCCAGCCGGCTTTACCAGGGGGCCGCAGATACGCAGTATTTT.

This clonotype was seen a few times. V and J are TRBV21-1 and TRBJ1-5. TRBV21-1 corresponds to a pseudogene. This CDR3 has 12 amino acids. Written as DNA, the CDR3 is TGTGCCAGCAGCAAATGGGGACAGCCCCAGCATTTT. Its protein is CASSKWGQPQHF.

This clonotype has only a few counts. The CDR3 DNA reads TGTGCCAGCAGCGTAGTGGTGATGCAGTATTTT. It translates to CASSVVVMQYF. The J gene is TRBJ2-3, the V gene TRBV9; the D is unclear. The CDR3 covers 11 residues. Germline CDR1 is SGDLS and CDR2 is YYNGEE. Trimming took 0 bases from V and 11 from J, leaving 7 bases between them.

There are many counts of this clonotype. CDR3 in amino acids: CSARRQGRGGTDTQYF. The CDR3 coding sequence is TGCAGTGCTAGAAGGCAGGGCCGGGGGGGCACAGATACGCAGTATTTT. This chain connects TRBV20-1 to TRBJ2-3, with 7 bases aligning to TRBD2. There are 16 residues in the CDR3. V shed 2 bases, J shed 1 base, and the junction held 9 bases outside the gene matches. Germline V gene data show CDR1 as DFQATT and CDR2 as SNEGSKA (reference sequence).

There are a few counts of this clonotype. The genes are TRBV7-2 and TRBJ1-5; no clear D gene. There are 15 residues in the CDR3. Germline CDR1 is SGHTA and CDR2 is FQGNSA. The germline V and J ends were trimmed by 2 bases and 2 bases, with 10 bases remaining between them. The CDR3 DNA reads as TGTGCCAGCAGCTTAACGGGTTGGGGCAATCAGCCCCAGCATTTT. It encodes CASSLTGWGNQPQHF.

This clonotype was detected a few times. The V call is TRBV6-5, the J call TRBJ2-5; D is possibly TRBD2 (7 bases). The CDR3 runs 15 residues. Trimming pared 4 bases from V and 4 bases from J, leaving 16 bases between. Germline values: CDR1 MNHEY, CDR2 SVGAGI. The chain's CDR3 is CASSSRGGHRETQYF. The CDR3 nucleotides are TGTGCCAGCAGTTCTAGGGGGGGCCATCGAGAGACCCAGTACTTC.

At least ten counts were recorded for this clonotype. Written as DNA, the CDR3 is TGTGCCAGCAGTTTGCGAGCGGGGGGGAGTGAGCAGTACTTC. Protein: CASSLRAGGSEQYF. The chain uses TRBV12-3 or TRBV12-4 and TRBJ2-7; 10 nucleotides align to TRBD2. This CDR3 spans 14 amino acids. The ends lost 3 bases at V and 7 bases at J; junction bases unmatched: 6.

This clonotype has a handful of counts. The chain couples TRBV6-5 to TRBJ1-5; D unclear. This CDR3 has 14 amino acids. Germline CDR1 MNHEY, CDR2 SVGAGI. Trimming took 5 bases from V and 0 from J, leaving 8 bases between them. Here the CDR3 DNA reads TGTGCCAGCAGTACAGATTTTAGCAATCAGCCCCAGCATTTT. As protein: CASSTDFSNQPQHF.

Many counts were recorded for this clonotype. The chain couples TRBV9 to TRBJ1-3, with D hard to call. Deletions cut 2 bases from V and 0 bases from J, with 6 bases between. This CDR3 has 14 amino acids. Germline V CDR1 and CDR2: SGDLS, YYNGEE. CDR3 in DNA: TGTGCCAGCAGCGTCCAAGACTCTGGAAACACCATATATTTT. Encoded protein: CASSVQDSGNTIYF.

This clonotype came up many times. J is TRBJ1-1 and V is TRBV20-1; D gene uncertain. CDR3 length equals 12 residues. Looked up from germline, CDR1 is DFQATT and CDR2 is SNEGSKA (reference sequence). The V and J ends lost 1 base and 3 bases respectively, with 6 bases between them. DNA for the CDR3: TGCAGTGCTAGAGTCGGGGACACTGAAGCTTTCTTT. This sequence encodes CSARVGDTEAFF.

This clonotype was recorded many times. The CDR3 sequence is CASSQDLRANEKLFF. Here the CDR3 DNA reads TGTGCCAGCAGCCAAGATCTGAGGGCAAATGAAAAACTGTTTTTT. The chain employs TRBV4-2 and TRBJ1-4; no clear D. The CDR3 length is 15 residues. From germline, CDR1 is LGHNA and CDR2 YNFKEQ. The V end lost 0 bases, the J end lost 5 bases, and 10 bases lay between the germline ends.

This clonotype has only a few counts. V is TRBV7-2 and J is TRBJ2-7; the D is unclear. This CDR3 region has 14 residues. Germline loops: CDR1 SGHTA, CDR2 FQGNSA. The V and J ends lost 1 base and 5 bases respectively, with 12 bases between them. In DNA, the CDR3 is TGTGCCAGCAGCTTAGGACCCACAAACGACGAGCAGTACTTC. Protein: CASSLGPTNDEQYF.